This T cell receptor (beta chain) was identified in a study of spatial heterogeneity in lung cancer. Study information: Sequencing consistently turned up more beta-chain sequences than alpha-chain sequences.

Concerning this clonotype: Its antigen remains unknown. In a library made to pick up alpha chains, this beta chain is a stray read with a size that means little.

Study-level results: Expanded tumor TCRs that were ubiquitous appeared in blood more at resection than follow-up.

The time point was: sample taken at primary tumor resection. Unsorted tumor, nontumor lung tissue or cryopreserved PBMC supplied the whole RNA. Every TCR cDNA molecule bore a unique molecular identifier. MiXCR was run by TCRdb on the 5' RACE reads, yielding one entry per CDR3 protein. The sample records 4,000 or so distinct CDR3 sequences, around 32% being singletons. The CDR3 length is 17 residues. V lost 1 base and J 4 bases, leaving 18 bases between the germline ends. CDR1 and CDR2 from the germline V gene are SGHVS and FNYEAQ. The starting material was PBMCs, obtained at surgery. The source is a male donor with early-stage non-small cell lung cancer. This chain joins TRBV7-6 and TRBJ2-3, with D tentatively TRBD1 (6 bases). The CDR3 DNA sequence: TGTGCCAGCAGCTTAGAAACTTACAGGGAAGTAGCAGATACGCAGTATTTT. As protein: CASSLETYREVADTQYF. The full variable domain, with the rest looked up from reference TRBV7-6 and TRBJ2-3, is GAGVSQSPRYKVTKRGQDVALRCDPISGHVSLYWYRQALGQGPEFLTYFNYEAQQDKSGLPNDRFSAERPEGSISTLTIQRTEQRDSAMYRCASSLETYREVADTQYFGPGTRLTVL.